The 21 T cell receptor beta chains in this list originate from one sample, sequenced in a study of cytomegalovirus exposure and HLA in healthy donors. PCR was performed using 60 Vbeta and 13 Jbeta primers. Only in-frame clones appear in the TCRdb table, and some are missing; sequencing was by immunoSEQ multiplex PCR. This table has around 65,000 clones, approximately 72% appearing once. Sequencing was performed on PBMCs. These receptors were taken from a man aged 50-60 years in good health and CMV-seropositive.

The chain employs TRBV9 and TRBJ2-3, with TRBD2 matching 9 bases. The CDR3 sequence is 16 residues long. CDR1 and CDR2 from the germline V gene are SGDLS and YYNGEE. V gave up 3 bases and J gave up 4 bases; unmatched junction bases: 9. The CDR3 sequence: CASSASGTSRPDTQYF. The CDR3 nucleotides are TGTGCCAGCAGCGCATCCGGGACTAGCCGGCCAGATACGCAGTATTTT.

V and J are TRBV27 and TRBJ1-5; 9 bases line up with TRBD1. Germline V lookup: CDR1 MNHEY, CDR2 SMNVEV (reference sequence). The CDR3 runs 16 residues. J gave up 5 bases and V 6 bases, and 11 bases lay outside the gene matches. Here the CDR3 DNA reads TGTGCCAGCAGCGAGTTGGGGACAGGGAGAGATCAGCCCCAGCATTTT. This encodes CASSELGTGRDQPQHF.

The V gene is TRBV5-6, the J gene TRBJ1-1; weak D call: TRBD1 (5 bases). Trimming shortened V by 1 base and J by 1 base, and 8 bases separated the two germline ends. CDR3 size: 14 residues. CDR1 and CDR2 (germline): SGHDT, YYEEEE. The CDR3 here is CASSLTGENTEAFF. CDR3 DNA: TGTGCCAGCAGCTTGACAGGAGAGAACACTGAAGCTTTCTTT.

The J gene is TRBJ2-2, the V gene TRBV9, with unresolved D. This CDR3 contains 15 residues. V was pared by 2 bases and J by 0 bases, with 8 bases between. CDR1 and CDR2 (germline): SGDLS, YYNGEE. The CDR3 DNA reads TGTGCCAGCAGCGTTTTAGGAGCGAACACCGGGGAGCTGTTTTTT. Translated: CASSVLGANTGELFF.

The chain combines TRBV6-5 with TRBJ2-7; possibly TRBD1 for D (6 bases). This CDR3 is 16 amino acids long. Germline values: CDR1 MNHEY, CDR2 SVGAGI. V lost 0 bases and J 5 bases, leaving 17 bases between the germline ends. The CDR3: CASSYSSVQGLDEQYF. Written as DNA, the CDR3 is TGTGCCAGCAGTTACTCGTCGGTACAGGGCCTAGACGAGCAGTACTTC.

The chain recombines TRBV9 with TRBJ2-1; no firm D call. CDR1 is SGDLS and CDR2 is YYNGEE in the germline V gene. V lost 0 bases and J lost 1, with 8 bases in between. This CDR3 is 15 amino acids long. The CDR3 DNA sequence: TGTGCCAGCAGCGTAGCTCCCGAGTCCTACAATGAGCAGTTCTTC. This gives the protein CASSVAPESYNEQFF.

This CDR3 is CASSLSETQYF. In DNA, the CDR3 is TGCGCCAGCAGCTTGTCGGAGACCCAGTACTTC. The chain joins TRBV5-1 to TRBJ2-5; D unclear. The CDR3 length is 11 residues. V was pared by 1 base and J by 5 bases, with 3 bases between. Germline V gene sequence: CDR1 SGHRS, CDR2 YFSETQ. The full variable domain, its missing parts supplied by reference TRBV5-1 and TRBJ2-5, is KAGVTQTPRYLIKTRGQQVTLSCSPISGHRSVSWYQQTPGQGLQFLFEYFSETQRNKGNFPGRFSGRQFSNSRSEMNVSTLELGDSALYLCASSLSETQYFGPGTRLLVL.

The CDR3 reads CASSVTPRGGYNEQFF. The DNA of the CDR3 is TGTGCCAGCAGCGTAACCCCCCGGGGGGGCTACAATGAGCAGTTCTTC. V is TRBV9 and J is TRBJ2-1; 8 bases fit TRBD2. V gave up 1 base and J gave up 3 bases; unmatched junction bases: 6. CDR1 and CDR2 (germline): SGDLS, YYNGEE. This CDR3 region has 16 residues.

The chain joins TRBV30 to TRBJ2-6; D is uncertain. V was trimmed by 1 base and J by 0 bases, leaving 7 bases between them. This CDR3 contains 15 residues. The germline CDR1 and CDR2 sequences are GTSNPN and SVGIG (reference sequence). This chain's CDR3 is CAWSETSSGANVLTF. The CDR3 DNA reads TGTGCCTGGAGTGAAACAAGCTCTGGGGCCAACGTCCTGACTTTC.

The chain recombines TRBV9 with TRBJ1-6; tentative D call: TRBD1 (6 bases). With 0 bases removed from V and 10 bases from J, the gap between germline ends came to 11 bases. Germline CDR1 SGDLS, CDR2 YYNGEE. This CDR3 spans 14 amino acids. The CDR3 loop reads CASSVEGEGSPLHF. CDR3 DNA sequence: TGTGCCAGCAGCGTAGAGGGGGAGGGATCACCCCTCCACTTT.

For this clone: One end of the junction fails to match germline, which may point to a read error. The J gene is TRBJ1-1, the V gene TRBV7-9; 8 bases fit TRBD1. The CDR3 spans 17 residues. Germline V gene sequence: CDR1 SEHNR, CDR2 FQNEAQ (reference sequence). The CDR3 sequence is CSSSLPGRTGPDTEDFF. As DNA, the CDR3 is TGTTCCAGCAGCTTACCGGGACGGACAGGGCCGGACACTGAAGATTTCTTT.

J is TRBJ1-1 and V is TRBV11-2; D is ambiguous. V was cut by 3 bases and J by 8 bases, with 13 bases left in between. The CDR3 covers 13 residues. Germline-derived CDR1 and CDR2 are SGHAT and FQNNGV. CDR3 nucleotides: TGTGCCAGCAGCTTTAGGGCAGGCGGGGAAGCTTTCTTT. It yields the protein CASSFRAGGEAFF.

CDR3 region: CASSPLTKTVTNTEAFF. The CDR3 region has the DNA TGTGCCAGCAGCCCACTAACTAAGACAGTTACGAACACTGAAGCTTTCTTT. The chain links TRBV14 to TRBJ1-1; TRBD1 might be the D (5 bases). Germline V gene sequence: CDR1 SGHDN, CDR2 FVKESK. Trimming left V 4 bases short and J 1 base short, with 19 bases between. CDR3 length: 17 residues. The variable domain in full, completed from reference TRBV14 and TRBJ1-1, reads EAGVTQFPSHSVIEKGQTVTLRCDPISGHDNLYWYRRVMGKEIKFLLHFVKESKQDESGMPNNRFLAERTGGTYSTLKVQPAELEDSGVYFCASSPLTKTVTNTEAFFGQGTRLTVV.

This chain joins TRBV29-1 and TRBJ1-6; 10 bases match TRBD1. Unmatched junction bases numbered 7, after V lost 6 bases and J lost 11 bases. Per the germline V gene, CDR1 is SQVTM and CDR2 is ANQGSEA. The CDR3 has 13 residues. This CDR3 is CSVQDRGLAPLHF. The CDR3 DNA sequence: TGCAGCGTCCAGGACAGGGGGTTGGCACCCCTCCACTTT.

V and J are TRBV28 and TRBJ1-1; 9 nucleotides line up with TRBD1. Germline lookup yields CDR1 MDHEN and CDR2 SYDVKM. Germline trimming cut 9 bases from V and 4 bases from J; bases unmatched to any gene: 3. The CDR3 loop spans 12 amino acids. The CDR3 DNA sequence: TGTGCCAGTGGACAGGGGAGCACTGAAGCTTTCTTT. Translated, it gives CASGQGSTEAFF. Full variable domain (missing parts from reference TRBV28 and TRBJ1-1): DVKVTQSSRYLVKRTGEKVFLECVQDMDHENMFWYRQDPGLGLRLIYFSYDVKMKEKGDIPEGYSVSREKKERFSLILESASTNQTSMYLCASGQGSTEAFFGQGTRLTVV.

The gene calls are TRBV7-2 and TRBJ2-7; 9 bases match TRBD1. Per the germline V gene, CDR1 is SGHTA and CDR2 is FQGNSA. The CDR3 length is 15 residues. V lost 5 bases, J lost 1 base, and 6 bases stayed unmatched. CDR3 coding DNA: TGTGCCAGCAGCCTCGGGACAGGGACATCCTACGAGCAGTACTTC. This encodes CASSLGTGTSYEQYF.

The chain couples TRBV29-1 to TRBJ2-5; 10 bases are a match to TRBD2. This CDR3 region has 14 residues. Losses at the gene ends were 5 bases for V and 5 bases for J; bases not matched to a gene: 8. The germline V gene has CDR1 SQVTM and CDR2 ANQGSEA. The CDR3 spells CSVLLPSGSETQYF. The CDR3 nucleotides are TGCAGCGTTCTTTTACCTAGCGGGAGTGAGACCCAGTACTTC.

In regard to this clone: Its ends do not fully match the called genes, so a read error is possible. The chain employs TRBV30 and TRBJ1-5, with 10 bases fitting TRBD1. Germline V gives CDR1 GTSNPN, CDR2 SVGIG (reference sequence). The CDR3 is 18 amino acids. The CDR3 here is CAWSVVGGTGDDNQPQNF. The CDR3 nucleotides read TGTGCCTGGAGTGTAGTGGGTGGGACAGGGGATGACAATCAGCCCCAGAATTTT.

The rearrangement links TRBV7-9 to TRBJ2-7; 9 bases align to TRBD2. Trimming at V came to 5 bases and at J to 7 bases, leaving 15 bases not matched to a gene. The CDR3 is made up of 16 amino acids. Germline values: CDR1 SEHNR, CDR2 FQNEAQ (reference sequence). The CDR3, as DNA: TGTGCCAGCAGCCTAGTCGTAAATAGCGGGAGTGAAGAGCAGTACTTC. Residues: CASSLVVNSGSEEQYF.

This rearrangement joins TRBV11-2 to TRBJ2-1; 9 bases match TRBD2. V shed 5 bases, J shed 8 bases, and the junction held 16 bases outside the gene matches. The CDR3 spans 17 residues. Germline assignment: CDR1 SGHAT and CDR2 FQNNGV. CDR3 nucleotide sequence: TGTGCCAGCAGCGAACGCGGGGGGGGACGCCCTCGGGATGAGCAGTTCTTC. Encoded protein: CASSERGGGRPRDEQFF.

This rearrangement joins TRBV7-9 to TRBJ2-1; no reliable D call. Per the germline V gene, CDR1 is SEHNR and CDR2 is FQNEAQ (reference sequence). This CDR3 is built from 17 residues. In DNA, the CDR3 is TGTCGCAGCAGCCAAGATATGATCGTACTCATCTACAATGAGCAGTTCTTC. Residues: CRSSQDMIVLIYNEQFF.